These 12 T cell receptor beta chains were sequenced from one sample in a study of blood T cell repertoires in COVID-19 (dated by TCRdb to 2020 to 2022). Receptor amplification or capture employed the immunoSEQ multiplex PCR assay. TCRdb retrieved this table from immuneACCESS and kept in-frame rearrangements only. Not all clones are present; in checked studies, unresolved V genes account for under half, and no reason is known for the remainder. For this sample the table gives approximately 300,000 clones, of which 86% were detected only once. The ten largest account for 1.5% to 2% of the sample. Specimen: peripheral blood. Receptors originate from a woman in her forties or fifties with acute or convalescent COVID-19.

The rearrangement joins TRBV9 to TRBJ2-5, with D perhaps TRBD2 (5 bases). Trimming took 7 bases from V and 4 from J, leaving 11 bases between them. The CDR3 is 12 amino acids. Germline CDR1 reads SGDLS; CDR2 reads YYNGEE. The CDR3 coding sequence is TGTGCCAGCGCGGCGGGCGGAGAGACCCAGTACTTC. Amino acid sequence: CASAAGGETQYF.

A few counts support this clone. This chain joins TRBV24-1 and TRBJ2-2; 8 bases are shared with TRBD1. Germline V gives CDR1 KGHDR, CDR2 SFDVKD. After removal of 3 bases from V and 3 bases from J, the junction contained 2 bases not matched to a gene. The CDR3 loop spans 15 amino acids. The CDR3 sequence is CATSDPTGDTGELFF. In DNA form, the CDR3 reads TGTGCCACCAGTGATCCGACAGGGGACACCGGGGAGCTGTTTTTT.

The chain links TRBV2 to TRBJ1-1; possible D gene TRBD1, 5 bases. The length of the CDR3 is 14 residues. The ends were cut back, 4 bases at V and 1 base at J, with 10 bases in the middle. Germline V CDR1 and CDR2: SNHLY, FYNNEI. The CDR3 DNA reads as TGTGCCAGCAGTGGGACACTTGAGAACACTGAAGCTTTCTTT. Its protein product is CASSGTLENTEAFF.

The rearrangement joins TRBV27 to TRBJ1-1, with 7 nucleotides matching TRBD1. V shed 3 bases and J 2 bases; nucleotides not matched to a gene: 6. CDR1 and CDR2 (germline): MNHEY, SMNVEV (reference sequence). The CDR3 length is 15 residues. CDR3 residues: CASSFGRQGNTEAFF. The CDR3 nucleotides are TGTGCCAGCAGTTTTGGTAGACAGGGTAACACTGAAGCTTTCTTT.

The genes are TRBV24-1 and TRBJ2-3, with 7 nucleotides matching TRBD2. The length of the CDR3 is 16 residues. The J segment lost 2 bases and the V segment lost 0 bases, leaving 4 bases of the junction unmatched. Germline V CDR1 and CDR2: KGHDR, SFDVKD. The CDR3 here is CATSDLSGTLTDTQYF. CDR3 nucleotide sequence: TGTGCCACCAGTGATTTGAGCGGGACCCTCACAGATACGCAGTATTTT.

The rearrangement uses TRBV7-8 and TRBJ2-1; D possibly corresponds to TRBD1 (6 bases). V lost 1 base and J lost 0, with 7 bases in between. The germline CDR1 and CDR2 sequences are SGHVS and FQNEAQ. The CDR3 loop spans 15 amino acids. CDR3: CASSLGQASYNEQFF. CDR3 DNA sequence: TGTGCCAGCAGCTTAGGACAGGCCTCCTACAATGAGCAGTTCTTC.

The chain uses TRBV20-1 and TRBJ1-5; tentative D call: TRBD1 (5 bases). This CDR3 is 14 amino acids long. CDR1 DFQATT and CDR2 SNEGSKA come from the germline V gene (reference sequence). Trimming took off 3 bases at V and 0 bases at J, with 9 bases between the two ends. The CDR3 loop is CSASSGDSNQPQHF. The CDR3 DNA reads as TGCAGTGCTAGTTCGGGGGATAGCAATCAGCCCCAGCATTTT.

The chain links TRBV7-8 to TRBJ1-2, with D possibly TRBD1 on 6 matching bases. Germline V gene data show CDR1 as SGHVS and CDR2 as FQNEAQ. The germline V and J ends were trimmed by 5 bases and 8 bases, with 21 bases remaining between them. CDR3 length: 15 residues. CDR3 amino acids: CASSTIGAGVGGYTF. As DNA, the CDR3 is TGTGCCAGCAGCACCATCGGCGCAGGGGTGGGCGGCTACACCTTC. Looking up the rest from reference TRBV7-8 and TRBJ1-2 gives the full variable domain: GAGVSQSPRYKVAKRGQDVALRCDPISGHVSLFWYQQALGQGPEFLTYFQNEAQLDKSGLPSDRFFAERPEGSVSTLKIQRTQQEDSAVYLCASSTIGAGVGGYTFGSGTRLTVV.

This sequence joins TRBV11-2 and TRBJ1-5, with a possible D match to TRBD1 (5 bases). Trimming removed 5 bases at V and 2 bases at J, with 10 bases between. This CDR3 is 14 amino acids long. CDR1 and CDR2 (germline): SGHAT, FQNNGV. The CDR3 sequence: CASSAGIGNQPQHF. For the CDR3, the DNA is TGTGCCAGCAGCGCAGGGATTGGCAATCAGCCCCAGCATTTT.

V usage is TRBV2 and J usage is TRBJ2-7; 10 bases are a match to TRBD1. The germline V gene encodes CDR1 SNHLY and CDR2 FYNNEI. The length of the CDR3 is 14 residues. V trimming: 3 bases; J trimming: 6 bases; junction bases outside the gene matches: 5. The chain's CDR3 is CASSEDRGSGEQYF. The CDR3 coding sequence is TGTGCCAGCAGTGAGGACAGGGGGTCTGGCGAGCAGTACTTC. Complete variable domain (other parts from reference TRBV2 and TRBJ2-7): EPEVTQTPSHQVTQMGQEVILRCVPISNHLYFYWYRQILGQKVEFLVSFYNNEISEKSEIFDDQFSVERPDGSNFTLKIRSTKLEDSAMYFCASSEDRGSGEQYFGPGTRLTVT.

This clone appeared a single time. The chain carries TRBV11-1 and TRBJ2-5; a possible D gene is TRBD1 (6 bases). Per the germline V gene, CDR1 is SGHAT and CDR2 is FQDESV (reference sequence). V was clipped by 5 bases and J by 1 base, with 8 bases between them. The CDR3 is 13 residues long. CDR3 sequence (DNA): TGTGCCAGCAGCCGGGACACCCAAGAGACCCAGTACTTC. Translating gives CASSRDTQETQYF.

The V and J genes are TRBV14 and TRBJ2-2, with 12 bases aligning to TRBD2. Losses at the gene ends were 1 base for V and 3 bases for J; bases not matched to a gene: 12. The CDR3 sequence is 20 residues long. Germline V gives CDR1 SGHDN, CDR2 FVKESK. CDR3 protein: CASSQVLAGGVREDTGELFF. The CDR3 DNA reads as TGTGCCAGCAGCCAAGTTCTAGCGGGGGGGGTACGCGAGGACACCGGGGAGCTGTTTTTT.